Following are 14 T cell receptor beta chains from one sample sequenced in a study of shared clonotypes between healthy human individuals. TCRdb keeps only in-frame clones here, not all; method: immunoSEQ multiplex PCR. Found here are hundreds of thousands of clones, more than 85% of them singletons; the top ten hold 20% to 30%. CD45RO-negative, CCR7-positively selected cells formed the naive CD8 fraction, excluding terminally differentiated effector memory CD45RA+ cells. The specimen sequenced was naive CD8+ T cells sorted from blood. These receptors all stem from a man aged 25-45 years in good health.

This clone was detected only once. The sample carries other DNA sequences with the same CDR3. The chain is built from TRBV9 and TRBJ2-1; D not certain. Trimming took 7 bases from V and 10 from J, leaving 6 bases between them. The germline CDR1 and CDR2 sequences are SGDLS and YYNGEE. The CDR3 has 9 residues. Here the CDR3 reads CASGREQFF. The CDR3 region has the DNA TGTGCCAGCGGCAGGGAGCAGTTCTTC.

This chain joins TRBV6-4 and TRBJ2-3, with D perhaps matching TRBD1 (5 bases). CDR3 length equals 15 residues. Trimming cost V 3 bases and J 6 bases, with 16 bases left between them. Looked up from germline, CDR1 is MRHNA and CDR2 is SNTAGT. The chain's CDR3 is CASSEKPGRFDTQYF. The CDR3 nucleotides are TGTGCCAGCAGTGAGAAGCCAGGGCGGTTCGATACGCAGTATTTT.

The chain recombines TRBV15 with TRBJ2-1, with D unclear. CDR3 length: 18 residues. Trimming cost V 4 bases and J 1 base, with 20 bases left between them. CDR1 is LNHNV and CDR2 is YYDKDF in the germline V gene (reference sequence). The CDR3 here is CATSNYPSSTGSYNEQFF. In nucleotides, the CDR3 is TGTGCCACCAGCAATTATCCGTCGTCCACCGGGTCCTACAATGAGCAGTTCTTC.

The sample holds one count of this clone. The sample holds other DNA sequences that translate to the same CDR3. The chain is built from TRBV7-9 and TRBJ2-7; perhaps TRBD1 as D (5 bases). CDR3 size: 14 residues. Trimming took off 1 base at V and 2 bases at J, with 9 bases between the two ends. CDR1 is SEHNR, CDR2 FQNEAQ, per germline (reference sequence). This chain's CDR3 is CASSLETAPYEQYF. As DNA, the CDR3 is TGTGCCAGCAGCTTAGAGACAGCCCCCTACGAGCAGTACTTC.

This chain uses TRBV30 with TRBJ2-7; the match to TRBD2 covers 8 bases. The V gene end was trimmed by 5 bases and the J gene end by 7 bases; junction bases not matched to a gene: 13. CDR3 length: 14 amino acids. Germline V gene sequence: CDR1 GTSNPN, CDR2 SVGIG (reference sequence). The CDR3 spells CAWLPSGSLSEQYF. Written as DNA, the CDR3 is TGTGCCTGGCTCCCGAGCGGGAGTCTCAGTGAGCAGTACTTC. The full variable domain, in which reference TRBV30 and TRBJ2-7 provide the parts outside the CDR3, is SQTIHQWPATLVQPVGSPLSLECTVEGTSNPNLYWYRQAAGRGLQLLFYSVGIGQISSEVPQNLSASRPQDRQFILSSKKLLLSDSGFYLCAWLPSGSLSEQYFGPGTRLTVT.

This chain connects TRBV7-6 to TRBJ2-1; D unclear. The CDR3 is 16 amino acids. V lost 1 base and J 4 bases, leaving 14 bases between the germline ends. Germline loops: CDR1 SGHVS, CDR2 FNYEAQ. The DNA of the CDR3 is TGTGCCAGCAGCTTAGGACGAAGCGAGTTATACAATGAGCAGTTCTTC. Amino acids: CASSLGRSELYNEQFF. The full variable domain, completed using reference TRBV7-6 and TRBJ2-1, is GAGVSQSPRYKVTKRGQDVALRCDPISGHVSLYWYRQALGQGPEFLTYFNYEAQQDKSGLPNDRFSAERPEGSISTLTIQRTEQRDSAMYRCASSLGRSELYNEQFFGPGTRLTVL.

The chain uses TRBV6-1 and TRBJ2-7; D remains unclear. This CDR3 region has 12 residues. Trimming cost V 4 bases and J 3 bases, with 7 bases left between them. Per the germline V gene, CDR1 is MNHNS and CDR2 is SASEGT. In DNA form, the CDR3 reads TGTGCCAGCAGTGGGATGAACTACGAGCAGTACTTC. This codes for CASSGMNYEQYF.

In its sample, this clone was seen once. The chain employs TRBV28 and TRBJ2-7; the match to TRBD2 covers 10 bases. J gave up 6 bases and V 4 bases, and 15 bases lay outside the gene matches. Germline CDR1 is MDHEN and CDR2 is SYDVKM. The CDR3 is made up of 17 amino acids. The CDR3, as DNA: TGTGCCAGCAGTTCGTCTAGCGGGAGAACTTATCAAGGCGAGCAGTACTTC. Its translation is CASSSSSGRTYQGEQYF.

The V and J genes are TRBV11-2 and TRBJ1-1; D call uncertain. CDR3 size: 15 residues. The germline V gene has CDR1 SGHAT and CDR2 FQNNGV. Trimming took 5 bases from V and 0 from J, leaving 13 bases between them. CDR3 sequence: CASSHWTALNTEAFF. CDR3 nucleotide sequence: TGTGCCAGCAGCCACTGGACGGCCCTGAACACTGAAGCTTTCTTT. Drawing the rest from reference TRBV11-2 and TRBJ1-1, the complete variable domain is EAGVAQSPRYKIIEKRQSVAFWCNPISGHATLYWYQQILGQGPKLLIQFQNNGVVDDSQLPKDRFSAERLKGVDSTLKIQPAKLEDSAVYLCASSHWTALNTEAFFGQGTRLTVV.

The V and J genes are TRBV6-1 and TRBJ1-5, with a weak D call TRBD1 (5 bases). The CDR3 covers 14 residues. CDR1 is MNHNS and CDR2 is SASEGT in the germline V gene. V was cut by 1 base and J by 1 base, with 5 bases left in between. The CDR3 coding sequence is TGTGCCAGCAGTGAAGGGGGCAGCAATCAGCCCCAGCATTTT. Its protein is CASSEGGSNQPQHF.

The chain carries TRBV7-9 and TRBJ2-7; D ambiguous. Trimming removed 4 bases at V and 7 bases at J, with 8 bases between. Per germline, CDR1 SEHNR and CDR2 FQNEAQ (reference sequence). The CDR3 covers 11 residues. The CDR3 region has the DNA TGTGCCAGCAGCTCCTCTTGGGAGCAGTACTTC. Protein: CASSSSWEQYF. The full variable domain, rest sourced from reference TRBV7-9 and TRBJ2-7, is DTGVSQNPRHKITKRGQNVTFRCDPISEHNRLYWYRQTLGQGPEFLTYFQNEAQLEKSRLLSDRFSAERPKGSFSTLEIQRTEQGDSAMYLCASSSSWEQYFGPGTRLTVT.

V usage is TRBV27 and J usage is TRBJ2-7; D could derive from TRBD1 or TRBD2 (5 bases each). The germline V gene has CDR1 MNHEY and CDR2 SMNVEV (reference sequence). CDR3 size: 16 residues. V lost 1 base and J 5 bases, leaving 18 bases between the germline ends. CDR3 coding DNA: TGTGCCAGCAGTTTATTGGGGACCTCGGGACCCAACGAGCAGTACTTC. It is translated as CASSLLGTSGPNEQYF.

The V call is TRBV27, the J call TRBJ2-2; 8 positions match TRBD1. CDR1 MNHEY and CDR2 SMNVEV come from the germline V gene (reference sequence). The CDR3 has 20 residues. J was trimmed by 5 bases and V by 0 bases; bases with no gene match: 17. The CDR3: CASSLSWQGALRGRTGELFF. CDR3 nucleotides: TGTGCCAGCAGTTTATCCTGGCAGGGGGCGCTTCGGGGAAGGACCGGGGAGCTGTTTTTT.

The genes are TRBV28 and TRBJ2-7; 8 bases align to TRBD1. The CDR3 consists of 13 residues. The trim removed 4 bases at V and 5 bases at J, leaving 4 bases unmatched. CDR1 is MDHEN and CDR2 is SYDVKM in the germline V gene. DNA of the CDR3: TGTGCCAGCAGTTACAGGGGGTTCCACGAGCAGTACTTC. This encodes CASSYRGFHEQYF.